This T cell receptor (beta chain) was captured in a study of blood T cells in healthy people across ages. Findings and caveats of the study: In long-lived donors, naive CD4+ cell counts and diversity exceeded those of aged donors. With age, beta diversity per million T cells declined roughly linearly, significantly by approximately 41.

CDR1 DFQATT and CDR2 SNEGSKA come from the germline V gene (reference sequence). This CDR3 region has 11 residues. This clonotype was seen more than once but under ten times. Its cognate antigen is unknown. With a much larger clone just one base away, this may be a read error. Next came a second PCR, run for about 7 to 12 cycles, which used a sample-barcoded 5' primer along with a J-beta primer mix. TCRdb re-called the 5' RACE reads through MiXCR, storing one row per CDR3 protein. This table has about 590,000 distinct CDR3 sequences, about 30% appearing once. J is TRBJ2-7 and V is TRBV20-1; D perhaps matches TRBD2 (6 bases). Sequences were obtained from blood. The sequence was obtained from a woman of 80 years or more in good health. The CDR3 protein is CRASRAGRQYF. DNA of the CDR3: TGCAGGGCTAGTAGGGCGGGACGGCAGTACTTC.